The rows below give T cell receptor beta chains drawn from one sample of a study of blood T cells in healthy people across ages. Each CDR3 protein is one row after TCRdb ran MiXCR on the 5' RACE reads. Of under 850,000 distinct CDR3 sequences detected, around 34% appear once; the ten largest clones hold 10% to 15%. The sample taken for sequencing was blood. The receptors stem from a man younger than 30 in good health. Both conserved end residues are part of each CDR3. The D gene is left open where the match is weak. Clone size is stated in some rows and not others, as once, few, many or a class when expanded.

d_gene,abundance,j_gene,v_gene,CDR3aa,CDR3nt
.,.,TRBJ1-1,TRBV11-2,CASSLVLGQGTEAFF,TGTGCCAGCAGCTTAGTGCTGGGTCAGGGAACTGAAGCTTTCTTT
.,.,TRBJ1-1,TRBV12-5,CASGPPAADTEAFF,TGTGCTAGTGGTCCCCCGGCCGCGGACACTGAAGCTTTCTTT
TRBD2,.,TRBJ2-1,TRBV29-1,CSHGREASYNEQFF,TGCAGCCATGGGCGGGAGGCCTCCTACAATGAGCAGTTCTTC
TRBD2,.,TRBJ2-7,TRBV5-1,CASSVSGGQEEQYF,TGCGCCAGCAGCGTAAGCGGGGGACAAGAAGAGCAGTACTTC
TRBD2,.,TRBJ2-1,TRBV5-1,CASSLVPAGGDNEQFF,TGCGCCAGCAGCTTGGTTCCAGCGGGGGGGGACAATGAACAGTTCTTC
.,many,TRBJ2-1,TRBV29-1,CSVARMEGRSYNEQFF,TGCAGCGTAGCTAGGATGGAGGGGCGCTCCTACAATGAGCAGTTCTTC
.,many,TRBJ2-5,TRBV12-3/TRBV12-4,CASSLSGDMPETQYF,TGTGCCAGCAGTTTAAGCGGAGACATGCCGGAGACCCAGTACTTC
.,.,TRBJ2-7,TRBV14,CASSQGSRYEQYF,TGTGCCAGCAGCCAAGGAAGTCGGTACGAGCAGTACTTC
.,.,TRBJ2-5,TRBV20-1,CSARDFIRGLNEQYF,TGCAGTGCTAGAGATTTTATCAGGGGACTCAATGAGCAGTACTTC
.,.,TRBJ1-3,TRBV4-1,CASSTRALSGNTIYF,TGCGCCAGCAGCACTAGGGCATTATCTGGAAACACCATATATTTT
.,few,TRBJ2-3,TRBV25-1,CASSVTGRVGGDTQYF,TGTGCCAGCAGCGTAACAGGAAGGGTTGGTGGGGATACGCAGTATTTT
.,many,TRBJ1-2,TRBV12-3/TRBV12-4,CASSGGTNYGYTF,TGTGCCAGCAGTGGGGGAACTAACTATGGCTACACCTTC
TRBD1,.,TRBJ2-5,TRBV12-3/TRBV12-4,CASSAQGAVGLETQYF,TGTGCCAGCAGCGCCCAGGGGGCAGTGGGGTTGGAGACCCAGTACTTC
TRBD1,.,TRBJ1-2,TRBV12-3/TRBV12-4,CASRGQGADGYTF,TGTGCCAGCAGGGGCCAGGGGGCAGATGGCTACACCTTC
.,.,TRBJ1-1,TRBV3-1,CASSQALEGTEAFF,TGTGCCAGCAGCCAAGCCCTTGAGGGCACTGAAGCTTTCTTT
.,few,TRBJ2-1,TRBV6-6,CASSYKFLAYNEQFF,TGTGCCAGCAGTTACAAGTTCCTTGCCTACAATGAGCAGTTCTTC